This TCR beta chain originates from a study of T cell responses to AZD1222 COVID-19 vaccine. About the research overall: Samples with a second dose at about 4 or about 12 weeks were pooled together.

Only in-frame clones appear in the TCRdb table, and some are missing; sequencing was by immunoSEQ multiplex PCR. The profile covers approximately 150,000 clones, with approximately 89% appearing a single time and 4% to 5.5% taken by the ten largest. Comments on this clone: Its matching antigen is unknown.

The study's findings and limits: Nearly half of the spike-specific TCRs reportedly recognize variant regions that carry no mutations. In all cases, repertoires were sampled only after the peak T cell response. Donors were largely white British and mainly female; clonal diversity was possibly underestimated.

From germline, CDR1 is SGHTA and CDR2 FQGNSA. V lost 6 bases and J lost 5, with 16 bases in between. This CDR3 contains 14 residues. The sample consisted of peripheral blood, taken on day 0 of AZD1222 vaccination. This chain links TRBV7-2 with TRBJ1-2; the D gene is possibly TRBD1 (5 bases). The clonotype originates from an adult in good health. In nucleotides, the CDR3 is TGTGCCAGCAGTTTCCGGCAGGGAGGATATGGCTACACCTTC. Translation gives CASSFRQGGYGYTF.